Listed below are T cell receptor beta chains from one sample, sequenced in a study of CXCR3-negative and CXCR3-positive naive CD8 T cells. From its re-call of the 5' RACE reads, TCRdb lists each CDR3 protein once, without DNA. In all, the sample yields approximately 90,000 distinct CDR3 sequences. Sequenced: naive CXCR3+ CD8+ T cells from blood. The receptor source for this set is a human donor in good health. Some clones in this sample may be carry-over from other donors' samples. The CDR3 runs from the conserved cysteine through the conserved F or W.

j_gene	v_gene	CDR3aa
TRBJ2-7	TRBV29-1	CSVETGTGYEQYF
TRBJ2-1	TRBV29-1	CSVGQRTLNEQFF
TRBJ1-4	TRBV25-1	CASSEGDTEKLFF
TRBJ2-3	TRBV15	CATSRNTDTQYF
TRBJ2-5	TRBV4-3	CASSQDTDYQETQYF
TRBJ2-3	TRBV3-1	CASSQDGLAGTTDTQYF
TRBJ2-3	TRBV6-2/TRBV6-3	CASSPTEVGTQYF
TRBJ2-2	TRBV25-1	CAVTGSTGELFF
TRBJ2-7	TRBV28	CASSFGLHYEQYF
TRBJ2-1	TRBV12-3/TRBV12-4	CASSVGGSEQFF
TRBJ1-5	TRBV7-2	CASSLAGQVVQQPQHF
TRBJ1-1	TRBV6-2/TRBV6-3	CASSYGITEAFF
TRBJ2-1	TRBV12-3/TRBV12-4	CASTPVGGAVDEQFF
TRBJ2-2	TRBV7-8	CASSWRDANTGELFF
TRBJ1-6	TRBV28	CASSLARQGRNSPLHF
TRBJ2-5	TRBV7-7	CASSPRRNLQETQYF
TRBJ2-7	TRBV29-1	CSVEESGLVAF
TRBJ1-5	TRBV6-2/TRBV6-3	CASTGSLNQPQHF
TRBJ1-4	TRBV4-3	CASSQGPAATNEKLFF
TRBJ2-1	TRBV29-1	CSVEGQGPTYNEQFF
TRBJ1-2	TRBV4-3	CASSQDREASGYTF
TRBJ2-7	TRBV27	CASSPAGDPEQYF
TRBJ2-3	TRBV15	CATSTGTGVFTDTQYF
TRBJ2-7	TRBV9	CASSVGIGYEQYF
TRBJ2-3	TRBV10-3	CAITVSEIPADTQYF
TRBJ2-2	TRBV14	CASSHQGHTGELFF
TRBJ2-1	TRBV29-1	CSVSSYNEQFF
TRBJ1-2	TRBV25-1	CASTPTGNYGYTF
TRBJ1-1	TRBV7-6	CASSSPGTGETEAFF
TRBJ2-7	TRBV4-2	CASSPQGGGSYEQYF
TRBJ2-5	TRBV6-5	CASSYSTWGSPRETQYF
TRBJ2-1	TRBV7-6	CASSQGLWDINEQFF
TRBJ2-7	TRBV27	CASSLSAITEQYF
TRBJ1-1	TRBV20-1	CSARSGPRAPRRTEAFF
TRBJ1-4	TRBV7-9	CASSSLDVTNEKLFF
TRBJ2-7	TRBV3-1	CASSQDLRSREQYF
TRBJ2-7	TRBV20-1	CSASGGIEQYF
TRBJ2-7	TRBV12-3/TRBV12-4	CASSRGLIYEQYF
TRBJ2-3	TRBV10-3	CAIRQTSGDTDTQYF
TRBJ2-1	TRBV12-3/TRBV12-4	CATLLPPGTQVF
TRBJ2-1	TRBV28	CASRRAGIVFDEQFF
TRBJ2-1	TRBV28	CASGGAREQFF
TRBJ1-5	TRBV25-1	CASSDGGTSNQPQHF